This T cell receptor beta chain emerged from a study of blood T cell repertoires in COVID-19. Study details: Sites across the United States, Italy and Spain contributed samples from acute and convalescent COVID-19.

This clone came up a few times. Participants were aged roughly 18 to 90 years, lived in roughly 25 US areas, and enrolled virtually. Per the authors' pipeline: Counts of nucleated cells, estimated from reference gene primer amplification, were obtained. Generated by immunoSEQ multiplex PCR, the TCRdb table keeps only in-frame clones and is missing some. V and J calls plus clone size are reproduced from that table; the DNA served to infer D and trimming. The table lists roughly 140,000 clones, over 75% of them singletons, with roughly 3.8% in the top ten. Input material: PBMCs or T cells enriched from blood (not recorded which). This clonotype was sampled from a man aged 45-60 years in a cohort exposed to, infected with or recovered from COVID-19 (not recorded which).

The CDR3 is CASSLIRGGAQHF. For the CDR3, the DNA is TGTGCCAGCAGCTTGATAAGGGGGGGAGCCCAGCATTTT. V is TRBV11-2 and J is TRBJ1-5; possible D gene TRBD1, 6 bases. Trimming shortened V by 3 bases and J by 11 bases, and 14 bases separated the two germline ends. CDR1 is SGHAT and CDR2 is FQNNGV in the germline V gene. The CDR3 runs to 13 residues.